The clone carrying this T cell receptor (beta chain) was counted between two and nine times. Its target is unknown. For TCR beta, libraries came from quantitative 5'-RACE with molecular barcodes. TCRdb re-called the 5' RACE reads with MiXCR, one entry per CDR3 protein. The repertoire holds fewer than 150,000 distinct CDR3 sequences, with 6% to 8% as singletons. Deletions cut 4 bases from V and 8 bases from J, with 18 bases between. From germline, CDR1 is MNHNS and CDR2 SASEGT. This CDR3 contains 15 residues. This sample stems from a study of CD8 T cells in ankylosing spondylitis. The study's findings and limits: Disease-linked clones were reportedly significantly enriched in matched ankylosing spondylitis synovial fluid. Typical of ankylosing spondylitis blood, it appeared, was a TCR beta motif of fewer than ten highly homologous variants. Reports of some motif variants in reactive arthritis synovial fluid and blood predate this one.

Sequencing was performed on blood, either unsorted or a sorted T cell fraction (not recorded which). This sequence originates from a female donor with ankylosing spondylitis or in good health (not recorded which). This sequence joins TRBV6-1 and TRBJ2-1, with no clear D. DNA of the CDR3: TGTGCCAGCAGTGGACAAATGGGTCAGATCTATGAGCAGTTCTTC. It specifies CASSGQMGQIYEQFF.